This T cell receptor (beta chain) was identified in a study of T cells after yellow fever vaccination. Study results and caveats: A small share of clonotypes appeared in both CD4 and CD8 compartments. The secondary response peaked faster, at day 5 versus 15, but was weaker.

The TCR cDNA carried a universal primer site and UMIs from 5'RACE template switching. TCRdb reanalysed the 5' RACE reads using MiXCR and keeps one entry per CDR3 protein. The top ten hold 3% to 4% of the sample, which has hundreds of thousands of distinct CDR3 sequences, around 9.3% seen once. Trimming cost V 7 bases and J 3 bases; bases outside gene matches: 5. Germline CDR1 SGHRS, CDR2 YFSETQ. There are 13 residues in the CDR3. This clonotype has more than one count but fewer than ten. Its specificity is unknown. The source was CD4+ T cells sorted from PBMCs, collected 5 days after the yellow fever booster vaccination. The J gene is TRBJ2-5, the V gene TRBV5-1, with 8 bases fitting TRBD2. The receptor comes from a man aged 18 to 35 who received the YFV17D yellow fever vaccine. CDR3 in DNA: TGCGCCAGCCATACTAGCGGAGAAGAGACCCAGTACTTC. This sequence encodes CASHTSGEETQYF.